Following are 2 T cell receptor beta chains from one sample sequenced in a study of T cell responses to AZD1222 COVID-19 vaccine. Clones were sequenced by immunoSEQ multiplex PCR, and TCRdb holds only the in-frame ones, with some missing. Of 140,000 to 150,000 clones in the sample, about 92% were seen once. The sequencing used peripheral blood, collected 28 days after the second AZD1222 dose. Source of these receptors: an adult who received the AZD1222 COVID-19 vaccine.

The chain uses TRBV2 and TRBJ2-1; 8 bases line up with TRBD1. This CDR3 has 16 residues. The V gene's germline CDR1 is SNHLY and CDR2 FYNNEI. The junction had 9 bases not matched to a gene; V was cut back by 3 bases and J by 5 bases. CDR3 amino acids: CASSETGQVGNNEQFF. The CDR3 region has the DNA TGTGCCAGCAGTGAGACGGGACAGGTTGGTAACAATGAGCAGTTCTTC.

The chain joins TRBV5-8 to TRBJ1-4; 9 positions match TRBD1. Trimming removed 3 bases from V and 8 bases from J; junction bases left unmatched: 14. This CDR3 has 17 amino acids. The germline V gene encodes CDR1 SGHTS and CDR2 YDEGEE. CDR3 residues: CASSSLRYRGRREKLFF. The CDR3 DNA sequence: TGTGCCAGCAGCTCGCTAAGATACAGGGGGCGCCGGGAAAAACTGTTTTTT.